These 22 T cell receptor beta chains were all obtained from the same sample, sequenced in a study of PD-L1 blockade in urothelial cancer. The table came from immunoSEQ multiplex PCR; TCRdb's copy has only in-frame clones and leaves some out. The sample lists about 110,000 clones; around 85% were seen once. This material consisted of PBMCs, taken around atezolizumab (anti-PD-L1) treatment. The receptors shown here come from a man aged 45 to 65 with urothelial cancer.

J is TRBJ1-5 and V is TRBV30; D gene uncertain. Germline values: CDR1 GTSNPN, CDR2 SVGIG (reference sequence). This CDR3 has 13 amino acids. With 5 bases removed from V and 0 bases from J, the gap between germline ends came to 8 bases. CDR3 in DNA: TGTGCCTGGTCCGGGAATAGCAATCAGCCCCAGCATTTT. This codes for CAWSGNSNQPQHF. The variable domain in full, completed from reference TRBV30 and TRBJ1-5, reads SQTIHQWPATLVQPVGSPLSLECTVEGTSNPNLYWYRQAAGRGLQLLFYSVGIGQISSEVPQNLSASRPQDRQFILSSKKLLLSDSGFYLCAWSGNSNQPQHFGDGTRLSIL.

The chain employs TRBV11-2 and TRBJ2-1; maybe TRBD1 (6 bases). The CDR3 length is 15 residues. Trimming stripped 2 bases from V and 4 bases from J, with 12 bases between. Germline V CDR1 and CDR2: SGHAT, FQNNGV. DNA for the CDR3: TGTGCCAGCAGCTTAAACGGACAGAGATACAATGAGCAGTTCTTC. Its protein product is CASSLNGQRYNEQFF.

This clone has just one count. The V call is TRBV2, the J call TRBJ2-1, with a possible D match to TRBD2 (6 bases). Germline CDR1 is SNHLY and CDR2 is FYNNEI. This CDR3 contains 18 residues. Trimming left V 2 bases short and J 0 bases short, with 17 bases between. DNA for the CDR3: TGTGCCAGCAGTGAACTGGGGGGAGCGGCAAGCTCCTACAATGAGCAGTTCTTC. This gives the protein CASSELGGAASSYNEQFF.

The chain combines TRBV5-1 with TRBJ2-7; D perhaps matches TRBD2 (6 bases). The CDR3 covers 16 residues. V gave up 2 bases and J gave up 5 bases, with 20 bases separating them. The V gene's germline CDR1 is SGHRS and CDR2 YFSETQ. DNA for the CDR3: TGCGCCAGCAGCTTTGGGTCCACCGGGAGTGGCAACGAGCAGTACTTC. This codes for CASSFGSTGSGNEQYF.

V gene TRBV6-4 combines with J gene TRBJ2-3, with TRBD1 matching 7 bases. The trim removed 6 bases at V and 1 base at J, leaving 10 bases unmatched. Germline CDR1 MRHNA, CDR2 SNTAGT. The CDR3 is 16 residues long. CDR3: CASSVTGDGGTDTQYF. In DNA, the CDR3 is TGTGCCAGCAGCGTCACAGGGGATGGTGGCACAGATACGCAGTATTTT.

The DNA for the CDR3 is TGCGCCAGCACCGCCGGGACAGGGGGAAACACCATATATTTT. Protein product: CASTAGTGGNTIYF. The chain carries TRBV4-1 and TRBJ1-3; the match to TRBD1 covers 9 bases. Germline lookup yields CDR1 MGHRA and CDR2 YSYEKL. V lost 7 bases, J lost 4 bases, and 5 bases stayed unmatched. The CDR3 loop spans 14 amino acids.

This chain uses TRBV9 with TRBJ2-1; D possibly corresponds to TRBD1 (5 bases). CDR3 length: 9 amino acids. Germline CDR1 is SGDLS and CDR2 is YYNGEE. V lost 6 bases and J lost 12, with 7 bases in between. CDR3 DNA sequence: TGTGCCAGCACCACAGGGCAGTTCTTC. Translating it yields CASTTGQFF.

The chain employs TRBV19 and TRBJ1-5; 8 bases agree with TRBD1. CDR1 is LNHDA, CDR2 SQIVND, per germline (reference sequence). This CDR3 contains 16 residues. The J segment lost 6 bases and the V segment lost 6 bases, leaving 13 bases of the junction unmatched. CDR3 DNA sequence: TGTGCCAGTAGATCAGGGGGCCCTTCTCGGGGTCAGCCCCAGCATTTT. Protein product: CASRSGGPSRGQPQHF.

Comment on this clone: A junction end diverges from the germline sequence, so it may reflect a read error. The rearrangement joins TRBV7-7 to TRBJ2-7; 9 bases line up with TRBD1. Germline V gene lookup returns CDR1 SSHAT and CDR2 FNYEAQ (reference sequence). This CDR3 has 15 residues. The CDR3 nucleotides are TGTGCTAGCAGCTTTACCGGGACAGGGATCTACGAGCAGTACTTC. It encodes CASSFTGTGIYEQYF. Complete variable domain (other parts from reference TRBV7-7 and TRBJ2-7): GAGVSQSPRYKVTKRGQDVTLRCDPISSHATLYWYQQALGQGPEFLTYFNYEAQPDKSGLPSDRFSAERPEGSISTLTIQRTEQRDSAMYRCASSFTGTGIYEQYFGPGTRLTVT.

The V gene is TRBV27, the J gene TRBJ2-5, with 11 bases fitting TRBD2. Per the germline V gene, CDR1 is MNHEY and CDR2 is SMNVEV (reference sequence). This CDR3 has 14 amino acids. V lost 6 bases to trimming and J lost 3 bases; unmatched junction nucleotides: 3. The CDR3 loop reads CASRLLAGEETQYF. DNA for the CDR3: TGTGCCAGCAGATTACTAGCGGGGGAAGAGACCCAGTACTTC.

The rearrangement joins TRBV5-1 to TRBJ2-1, with 13 bases identical to TRBD2. The CDR3 has 16 residues. V gave up 5 bases and J gave up 8 bases; unmatched junction bases: 10. The V gene's germline CDR1 is SGHRS and CDR2 YFSETQ. The CDR3 protein is CASSRTSGRAGDEQFF. DNA of the CDR3: TGCGCCAGCAGTCGAACTAGCGGGAGGGCCGGGGATGAGCAGTTCTTC.

V gene TRBV19 combines with J gene TRBJ1-5; TRBD1 is a possible D gene (5 bases). The ends were cut back, 3 bases at V and 5 bases at J, with 20 bases in the middle. Germline lookup yields CDR1 LNHDA and CDR2 SQIVND (reference sequence). This CDR3 has 17 amino acids. The DNA for the CDR3 is TGTGCCAGTAGTATCGCCTCTCAGGGATCGTACGATCAGCCCCAGCATTTT. Its translation is CASSIASQGSYDQPQHF.

The rearrangement links TRBV11-2 to TRBJ2-2; tentatively, D is TRBD2 (6 bases). CDR3 length: 17 residues. Deletions cut 1 base from V and 7 bases from J, with 19 bases between. Germline loops: CDR1 SGHAT, CDR2 FQNNGV. CDR3 in DNA: TGTGCCAGCAGCTTAGTCGGCGGGGATATCCGAAACGGGGAGCTGTTTTTT. Residues: CASSLVGGDIRNGELFF.

The chain links TRBV7-2 to TRBJ1-6, with 8 bases that match TRBD1. CDR3 size: 15 residues. Germline CDR1 SGHTA, CDR2 FQGNSA. V shed 5 bases, J shed 10 bases, and the junction held 10 bases outside the gene matches. The CDR3 DNA reads as TGTGCCAGCAGCCCGCAAGGACAGGGTAGCTCACCCCTCCACTTT. Encoded protein: CASSPQGQGSSPLHF. The full variable domain, rest sourced from reference TRBV7-2 and TRBJ1-6, is GAGVSQSPSNKVTEKGKDVELRCDPISGHTALYWYRQSLGQGLEFLIYFQGNSAPDKSGLPSDRFSAERTGGSVSTLTIQRTQQEDSAVYLCASSPQGQGSSPLHFGNGTRLTVT.

The J gene is TRBJ2-2, the V gene TRBV9; no definite D call. CDR3 length: 16 residues. Per germline, CDR1 SGDLS and CDR2 YYNGEE. The V end was cut by 7 bases, the J end by 1 base, with 17 bases between. The CDR3 region is CASSPRSLQNTGELFF. CDR3 bases: TGTGCCAGCTCCCCTAGGTCTCTTCAGAACACCGGGGAGCTGTTTTTT.

V is TRBV19 and J is TRBJ2-1; D might be TRBD2 (7 bases). The CDR3 loop spans 14 amino acids. V was cut by 6 bases and J by 6 bases, with 15 bases left in between. Germline V gene lookup returns CDR1 LNHDA and CDR2 SQIVND (reference sequence). The CDR3 region is CASRSRGGGNEQFF. The CDR3, as DNA: TGTGCCAGTAGGTCCCGAGGGGGGGGCAATGAGCAGTTCTTC.

This chain links TRBV5-1 with TRBJ2-5; 8 nucleotides align to TRBD1. V lost 3 bases and J lost 5; bases outside the gene matches: 9. Germline V lookup: CDR1 SGHRS, CDR2 YFSETQ. This CDR3 has 15 amino acids. The CDR3, as DNA: TGCGCCAGCAGCTGGGGGACAGGAGGGCGCGAGACCCAGTACTTC. Translated, it gives CASSWGTGGRETQYF.

The chain has TRBV2 and TRBJ2-3; the match to TRBD2 covers 16 bases. This CDR3 is built from 19 residues. Losses at the gene ends were 3 bases for V and 2 bases for J; bases not matched to a gene: 8. Germline-derived CDR1 and CDR2 are SNHLY and FYNNEI. DNA of the CDR3: TGTGCCAGCAGTGAGTGGGGACTAGCGGGAGGGCGCGTCACAGATACGCAGTATTTT. Amino acids: CASSEWGLAGGRVTDTQYF.

The CDR3 nucleotides read TGTGCCAGCAGTTACATAGGGGACTCCACTGAAGCTTTCTTT. Protein: CASSYIGDSTEAFF. The chain links TRBV6-5 to TRBJ1-1, with D perhaps TRBD1 (5 bases). Germline CDR1 MNHEY, CDR2 SVGAGI. Trimming shortened V by 2 bases and J by 4 bases, and 11 bases separated the two germline ends. The CDR3 spans 14 residues.

The chain employs TRBV30 and TRBJ1-2, with a tentative D call TRBD1 (5 bases). Trimming removed 0 bases at V and 8 bases at J, with 13 bases between. Germline CDR1 is GTSNPN and CDR2 is SVGIG (reference sequence). CDR3 length: 13 residues. The CDR3 coding sequence is TGTGCCTGGAGTGTAAAGGCGGGGGTAGGCTACACCTTC. It is translated as CAWSVKAGVGYTF.

The V gene is TRBV28, the J gene TRBJ2-3; D is perhaps TRBD1 (6 bases). Germline V gene data show CDR1 as MDHEN and CDR2 as SYDVKM. The length of the CDR3 is 13 residues. Trimming removed 6 bases at V and 4 bases at J, with 11 bases between. CDR3 protein: CASSFTGPDTQYF. The CDR3 nucleotides read TGTGCCAGCAGCTTCACAGGGCCAGATACGCAGTATTTT.

The V call is TRBV11-1, the J call TRBJ2-5; no reliable D call. Germline CDR1 and CDR2: SGHAT and FQDESV (reference sequence). Deletions cut 9 bases from V and 4 bases from J, with 6 bases between. The CDR3 consists of 10 residues. The CDR3 protein is CARPLETQYF. CDR3 DNA sequence: TGTGCCAGACCACTAGAGACCCAGTACTTC.